The subject of this entry is one TCR beta chain. Its antigen is still unknown. The study used 83 million or so PBMCs per unsorted sample for genomic DNA. Authors' processing steps: Filtering differed for immunoSEQ, which gave only junction sequences without quality scores. The table came from immunoSEQ multiplex PCR; TCRdb's copy has only in-frame clones and leaves some out. The V and J calls and the clone size are those of that table, but D and trimming were determined from the DNA. The table includes fewer than 600,000 clones, 70% to 80% detected once. The sample comes from a study of shared clonotypes between healthy human individuals. Study-wide findings and caveats: Only blood samples were collected, and tissue repertoires likely differ.

The CDR3 contains 13 residues. CDR1 is GTSNPN and CDR2 is SVGIG in the germline V gene (reference sequence). V dropped 0 bases and J dropped 5 bases, with 10 bases sitting between them. The chain carries TRBV30 and TRBJ2-5, with no clear D. This clonotype was obtained from a woman aged 40 to 50 in good health. Some clones in this sample may be carry-over from other donors' samples. Sequencing was carried out using PBMCs. The CDR3 sequence is CAWSVVDVETQYF. Written as DNA, the CDR3 is TGTGCCTGGAGTGTAGTAGACGTGGAGACCCAGTACTTC. Filled out from reference TRBV30 and TRBJ2-5, the complete variable domain reads SQTIHQWPATLVQPVGSPLSLECTVEGTSNPNLYWYRQAAGRGLQLLFYSVGIGQISSEVPQNLSASRPQDRQFILSSKKLLLSDSGFYLCAWSVVDVETQYFGPGTRLLVL.